This is a list of T cell receptor beta chains from one sample in a study of shared clonotypes between healthy human individuals. Sequencing used immunoSEQ multiplex PCR; TCRdb keeps in-frame clones, though not all of them. The sample yields millions of clones, approximately 95% seen once. Sequencing was carried out using naive CD4+ T cells sorted from blood. The receptors were sampled from a man in his late teens or twenties in good health. CDR3s include the opening cysteine and the closing phenylalanine or tryptophan. A D gene is named only where the DNA matches it firmly. Only some rows state a clone size, as once, few, many or a class for expanded clones.

CDR3nt	CDR3aa	v_gene	d_gene	j_gene	abundance
TGCGCCAGCAGCCCGACGGCGAACTCCTACAATGAGCAGTTCTTC	CASSPTANSYNEQFF	TRBV5-1	.	TRBJ2-1	.
TGTGCCAGCTATGTGTCCGGGAGAGGGGCCAACGTCCTGACTTTC	CASYVSGRGANVLTF	TRBV6-1	.	TRBJ2-6	.
TGTGCCAGCAGCCGACCTGGGGCCAACGTCCTGACTTTC	CASSRPGANVLTF	TRBV7-2	.	TRBJ2-6	few
TGTGCCAGCAGCTACCCCGGGCCCCAGCATTTT	CASSYPGPQHF	TRBV5-8	.	TRBJ1-5	.
TGTGCCACCAGAGGAGGTTACGGGAACACTGAAGCTTTCTTT	CATRGGYGNTEAFF	TRBV6-5	.	TRBJ1-1	.
TGTGCCACCTCAGCCGGACAGCCCCAGCATTTT	CATSAGQPQHF	TRBV19	.	TRBJ1-5	.
TGTGCCATCAGTGAGGGACAGCCCCGGACAGATACGCAGTATTTT	CAISEGQPRTDTQYF	TRBV10-3	.	TRBJ2-3	.
TGTGCCAGTAGTATAGATCGAGGGGTCTACGAGCAGTACTTC	CASSIDRGVYEQYF	TRBV19	.	TRBJ2-7	.
TGTGCCAGCTCGCCTCAGGGGACCGGGGAGCTGTTTTTT	CASSPQGTGELFF	TRBV18	.	TRBJ2-2	.
TGTGCCAGCAGTGAAGGGACAGGGGGCTATCAGCCCCAGCATTTT	CASSEGTGGYQPQHF	TRBV2	TRBD1	TRBJ1-5	.
TGTGCCAGTAGCCAGGAGGCCTGGCTCTACAATGAGCAGTTCTTC	CASSQEAWLYNEQFF	TRBV19	.	TRBJ2-1	.